A selection of T cell receptor beta chains follows, all from one sample in a study of identical twins. TCRdb processed the 5' RACE reads anew with MiXCR; each CDR3 protein has one entry. The sample records some 760,000 distinct CDR3 sequences, about 18% being singletons. The sample was also reused in another study, on T cells expressing NK-cell markers.

The sequencing input was PBMCs. The receptors come from a woman aged 18-29 years in good health. CDR3s include the opening cysteine and the closing phenylalanine or tryptophan. D genes are given only for firm matches. Some rows have no size entry. The others give once, few or many, or a class for an expanded clone.

CDR3	DNA	V	J	size	length	D
CSAPPRTSGRETQYF	TGCAGTGCCCCGCCCAGGACTAGCGGGAGAGAGACCCAGTACTTC	TRBV20-1	TRBJ2-5	few	15	TRBD2
CASKLGQGAYEQYF	TGTGCCAGCAAATTGGGGCAGGGGGCCTACGAGCAGTACTTC	TRBV6-1	TRBJ2-7	-	14	TRBD1
CASSHRQGAGREQYF	TGTGCCAGCAGCCATCGACAGGGAGCGGGCCGCGAGCAGTACTTC	TRBV6-2/TRBV6-3	TRBJ2-7	-	15	-
CAISESRVRQLASTDTQYF	TGTGCCATCAGTGAGTCGAGAGTTCGGCAGCTTGCTAGCACAGATACGCAGTATTTT	TRBV10-3	TRBJ2-3	-	19	-
CASSEGGLADEQYF	TGTGCCAGCAGTGAGGGGGGACTAGCGGACGAGCAGTACTTC	TRBV6-1	TRBJ2-7	few	14	TRBD2
CSASGPPGETQYF	TGCAGTGCTAGCGGGCCGCCAGGTGAGACCCAGTACTTC	TRBV20-1	TRBJ2-5	-	13	-
CASTGTSGFNTDTQYF	TGTGCCAGCACCGGGACTAGCGGGTTTAACACAGATACGCAGTATTTT	TRBV5-8	TRBJ2-3	-	16	TRBD2
CASSYHTGTPRSNEQFF	TGTGCCAGCAGTTACCACACCGGGACTCCGAGAAGTAATGAGCAGTTCTTC	TRBV12-3/TRBV12-4	TRBJ2-1	few	17	-
CASSFPYNSPLHF	TGTGCCAGCAGTTTTCCCTATAATTCACCCCTCCACTTT	TRBV6-2/TRBV6-3	TRBJ1-6	-	13	-
CGLMKSSGNTIYF	TGCGGTTTGATGAAGAGCTCTGGAAACACCATATATTTT	TRBV20-1	TRBJ1-3	few	13	-
CASKASGGGTGELFF	TGTGCCAGCAAGGCTAGCGGGGGCGGAACCGGGGAGCTGTTTTTT	TRBV2	TRBJ2-2	-	15	TRBD2
CASSCPLKDRASSNQPQHF	TGCGCCAGCAGCTGCCCACTAAAAGACAGGGCAAGTAGCAATCAGCCCCAGCATTTT	TRBV5-1	TRBJ1-5	-	19	TRBD1
CASSPGMGYEQYF	TGTGCCAGCAGCCCCGGAATGGGCTACGAGCAGTACTTC	TRBV7-8	TRBJ2-7	-	13	-
CAISERGNNGYTF	TGTGCCATCAGTGAGAGAGGGAACAATGGCTACACCTTC	TRBV10-3	TRBJ1-2	-	13	-
CATGIVSTDTQYF	TGTGCCACCGGAATCGTGAGCACAGATACGCAGTATTTT	TRBV15	TRBJ2-3	-	13	-
CASSPHDGAGNEQFF	TGTGCCAGCAGCCCTCACGATGGGGCAGGGAATGAGCAGTTCTTC	TRBV7-2	TRBJ2-1	few	15	-
CASSFWDRSYEQYF	TGTGCCAGCAGTTTCTGGGACAGGTCCTACGAGCAGTACTTC	TRBV12-3/TRBV12-4	TRBJ2-7	-	14	TRBD1
CASSQGQGLEKLFF	TGTGCCAGCAGCCAGGGACAGGGTCTTGAAAAACTGTTTTTT	TRBV7-2	TRBJ1-4	-	14	TRBD1